One TCR beta chain is described in this entry. This clone was seen a few times. Its antigen remains undetermined. Base qualities are not at hand, and no much larger clone is one base apart. From cysteine to phenylalanine, the CDR3 is 13 amino acids long. Only the CDR3 portion is preserved as DNA: 39 bases, with reading frame beginning at the first base. V is cut back by 4 bases and J by 5 bases, with 4 bases in the junction unmatched. The germline V gene (reference sequence) sets CDR1 to MNHEY and CDR2 to SMNVEV. Preparation of the library involved the immunoSEQ multiplex PCR assay. TCRdb stores this immuneACCESS table with in-frame sequences only. Part of the clones is absent; in the studies checked, under half of the shortfall reflects unresolved V genes, and no reason is known for the rest. The sample yields approximately 41,000 clones; 90% were counted once. The ten largest clonotypes hold roughly 10% of the sample.

The data were obtained in a study of T cell changes during pregnancy in multiple sclerosis (dated by TCRdb to between 2018 and 2020). Some background on the complete study: The study looked at changes in the T cell repertoire across pregnancy in women with multiple sclerosis.

This sequence originates from a female donor with multiple sclerosis, enrolled in a pregnancy study. This sequence uses TRBV27 and TRBJ1-2, and 7 bases in between align with TRBD1. The sequencing here drew on CD8+ T cells from peripheral blood mononuclear cells, taken in the first trimester of pregnancy. The DNA sequence is TGTGCCAGCAGTTCCGGGACAGATTATGGCTACACCTTC. This encodes CASSSGTDYGYTF.